This TCR beta chain was recorded in a study of Ad26.COV2.S vaccination and SARS-CoV-2 variants. Study at large: The study gave Ad26.COV2.S intramuscularly, once or twice 56 days apart.

Comment on this clone: Its antigen is currently unknown.

The length of the CDR3 is 18 residues. Germline V CDR1 and CDR2: MNHEY, SVGEGT. Trimming removed 0 bases from V and 1 base from J, with 15 bases in between. The repertoire was sequenced with immunoSEQ multiplex PCR; TCRdb's copy has only in-frame clones and lacks some. The sample yields about 480,000 clones, 70% to 90% seen once. Overall study results and limits: CD8+ and CD4+ T cells specific for spike reportedly responded with substantial breadth after vaccination. Relative to placebo recipients, vaccine recipients exhibited elevated spike-specific TCR breadth.

The treatment was: roughly 19 received Ad26.COV2.S at low or high dose, single or two shots; several received placebo; per-sample allocation not given. Samples were taken on day 63 after the first vaccine or placebo injection. Immunization relied on an Ad26 vector, which expressed Wuhan-strain SARS-CoV-2 spike. This chain links TRBV6-2 or TRBV6-3 with TRBJ2-2; maybe TRBD2 (5 bases). The source is a person aged 18-60 years who received the Ad26.COV2.S COVID-19 vaccine or a placebo. The sample in question was peripheral blood, obtained in a trial of Ad26.COV2.S vaccine versus placebo. Here the CDR3 DNA reads TGTGCCAGCAGTTACTCCTGGCGGGCACGCCAGAACACCGGGGAGCTGTTTTTT. Its protein is CASSYSWRARQNTGELFF.